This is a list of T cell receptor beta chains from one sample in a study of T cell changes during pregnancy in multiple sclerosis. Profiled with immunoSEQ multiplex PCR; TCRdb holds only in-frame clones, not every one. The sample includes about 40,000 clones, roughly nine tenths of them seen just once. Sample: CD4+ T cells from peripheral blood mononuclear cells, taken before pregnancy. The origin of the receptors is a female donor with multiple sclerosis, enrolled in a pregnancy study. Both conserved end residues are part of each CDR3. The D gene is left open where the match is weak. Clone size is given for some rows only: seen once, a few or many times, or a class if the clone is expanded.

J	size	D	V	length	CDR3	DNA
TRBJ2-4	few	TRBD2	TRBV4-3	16	CASSQEFGQGGNIQYF	TGCGCCAGCAGCCAAGAGTTTGGGCAGGGAGGGAACATTCAGTACTTC
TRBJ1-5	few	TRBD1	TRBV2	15	CASSQERSGTGETSF	TGTGCCAGCAGTCAGGAGAGGTCCGGGACAGGGGAGACCTCATTT
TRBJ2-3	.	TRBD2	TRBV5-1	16	CASSLTSGSVVDTQYF	TGCGCCAGCAGCTTGACTAGCGGGAGTGTTGTAGATACGCAGTATTTT
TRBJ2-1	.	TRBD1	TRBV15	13	CATTRDRGHEQFF	TGTGCCACCACCCGGGACAGGGGGCATGAGCAGTTCTTC
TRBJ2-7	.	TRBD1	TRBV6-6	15	CASSYEGQGGYEQYF	TGTGCCAGCAGTTACGAGGGACAGGGGGGGTACGAGCAGTACTTC
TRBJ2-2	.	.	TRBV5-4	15	CASSPGVVGTGELFF	TGTGCCAGCAGCCCGGGGGTTGTCGGCACCGGGGAGCTGTTTTTT
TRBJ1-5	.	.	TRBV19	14	CASSIRGDNQPQHF	TGTGCCAGTAGTATAAGGGGTGACAATCAGCCCCAGCATTTT
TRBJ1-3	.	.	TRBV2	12	CASSGQGNTIYF	TGTGCCAGCAGCGGACAGGGAAACACCATATATTTT
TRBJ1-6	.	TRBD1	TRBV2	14	CASTGQGSYSPLHF	TGTGCCAGCACGGGACAGGGGAGCTATTCACCCCTCCACTTT
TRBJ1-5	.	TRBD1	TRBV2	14	CASSVGQVNQPQHF	TGTGCCAGCAGTGTAGGACAGGTCAATCAGCCCCAGCATTTT
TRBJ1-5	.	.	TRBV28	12	CASPDGGQPQHF	TGTGCCAGCCCGGACGGGGGTCAGCCCCAGCATTTT
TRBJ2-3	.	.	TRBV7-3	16	CASSLKRQGSTDTQYF	TGTGCCAGCAGCTTAAAACGGCAGGGGAGCACAGATACGCAGTATTTT
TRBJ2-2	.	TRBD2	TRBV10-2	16	CASKNLAGEGTGELFF	TGCGCCAGCAAAAACTTAGCGGGAGAAGGAACCGGGGAGCTGTTTTTT
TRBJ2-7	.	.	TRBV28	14	CASSLPSLSYEQYF	TGTGCCAGCAGTTTACCTTCACTCTCCTACGAGCAGTACTTC
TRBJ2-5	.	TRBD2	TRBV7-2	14	CASSFASGRETQYF	TGTGCCAGCAGCTTTGCTAGCGGGAGGGAGACCCAGTACTTC
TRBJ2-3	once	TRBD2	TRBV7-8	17	CASSLDPSGRGTDTQYF	TGTGCCAGCAGCTTAGATCCTAGCGGGAGGGGCACAGATACGCAGTATTTT
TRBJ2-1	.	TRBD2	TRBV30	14	CAWSKSGGYNEQFF	TGTGCCTGGAGTAAGAGCGGGGGCTACAATGAGCAGTTCTTC
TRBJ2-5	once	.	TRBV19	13	CASNGRGGETQYF	TGTGCCAGTAACGGCAGAGGGGGAGAGACCCAGTACTTC
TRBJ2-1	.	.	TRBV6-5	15	CASSLFFRSYNEQFF	TGTGCCAGCAGTTTGTTTTTTCGGAGTTACAATGAGCAGTTCTTC
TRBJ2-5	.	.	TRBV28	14	CASSFLGSFGTQYF	TGTGCCAGCAGTTTCCTGGGGAGCTTCGGGACCCAGTACTTC
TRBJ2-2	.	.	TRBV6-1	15	CASREDGANTGELFF	TGTGCCAGCAGGGAGGACGGAGCGAACACCGGGGAGCTGTTTTTT
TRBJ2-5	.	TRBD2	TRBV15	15	CATSPSGTSEETQYF	TGTGCCACCAGCCCATCCGGGACTAGTGAGGAGACCCAGTACTTC